This is a list of T cell receptor beta chains from one sample in a study of T cells after yellow fever vaccination. TCRdb fed the 5' RACE reads into MiXCR, producing one record per CDR3 protein. The table has around 320,000 distinct CDR3 sequences, 4% to 5.5% seen once. The sequences come from PBMCs, collected 15 days after the yellow fever booster vaccination. These receptors were obtained from a man between 18 and 29 years old who received the YFV17D yellow fever vaccine. Each CDR3 is given with its conserved first and last residue. The order of the fields is clone size, V gene, D gene, J gene, CDR3 DNA, CDR3 protein. A D gene is named only where the DNA matches it firmly. Some rows have no size entry. The others give once, few or many, or a class for an expanded clone.

clone size: many; V gene: TRBV20-1; D gene: .; J gene: TRBJ1-5; CDR3 DNA: TGCAGTGCGGTCCGGGGGGTCAATCAGCCCCAGCATTTT; CDR3 protein: CSAVRGVNQPQHF
clone size: few; V gene: TRBV5-1; D gene: TRBD2; J gene: TRBJ2-3; CDR3 DNA: TGCGCCAGCAGCTTTGCGGGGGGGCCAGTTAAGCAGTATTTT; CDR3 protein: CASSFAGGPVKQYF
clone size: many; V gene: TRBV7-9; D gene: .; J gene: TRBJ1-1; CDR3 DNA: TGTGCCAGCAGCTGGTTAGGGGGGACTGAAGCTTTCTTT; CDR3 protein: CASSWLGGTEAFF
clone size: few; V gene: TRBV6-5; D gene: TRBD1; J gene: TRBJ1-6; CDR3 DNA: TGTGCCAGCAGTTACGGGACAGGGGGTTCACCCCTCCACTTT; CDR3 protein: CASSYGTGGSPLHF
clone size: many; V gene: TRBV4-2; D gene: TRBD1; J gene: TRBJ1-4; CDR3 DNA: TGTGCCAGCAGCCCAGGGGGGAGTGAAAAACTGTTTTTT; CDR3 protein: CASSPGGSEKLFF
clone size: .; V gene: TRBV2; D gene: TRBD2; J gene: TRBJ2-7; CDR3 DNA: TGTGCCAGCAGGGGGGGGGCCTACGAGCAGTACTTC; CDR3 protein: CASRGGAYEQYF
clone size: .; V gene: TRBV30; D gene: .; J gene: TRBJ1-2; CDR3 DNA: TGTGCCTGGCGCGCGGGCATTCCCTATGGCTACACCTTC; CDR3 protein: CAWRAGIPYGYTF
clone size: .; V gene: TRBV4-1; D gene: TRBD2; J gene: TRBJ2-5; CDR3 DNA: TGCGCCAGCAGCCAAGTGGCTAGCGGGGCTAACACCCAGTACTTC; CDR3 protein: CASSQVASGANTQYF
clone size: many; V gene: TRBV4-3; D gene: TRBD1; J gene: TRBJ2-3; CDR3 DNA: TGCGCCAGCAGCCACCATTCGGGACAGGGCACAGATACGCAGTATTTT; CDR3 protein: CASSHHSGQGTDTQYF
clone size: many; V gene: TRBV9; D gene: TRBD1; J gene: TRBJ1-2; CDR3 DNA: TGTGCCAGCAGCGCGACAGGGGCCCCCTCTGTATCTGGCTACACCTTC; CDR3 protein: CASSATGAPSVSGYTF
clone size: few; V gene: TRBV6-6; D gene: TRBD2; J gene: TRBJ2-3; CDR3 DNA: TGTGCCAGCAGTTACTCGACTAGCGGGGGGCGAAAAGGGACAGATACGCAGTATTTT; CDR3 protein: CASSYSTSGGRKGTDTQYF
clone size: many; V gene: TRBV12-5; D gene: .; J gene: TRBJ2-1; CDR3 DNA: TGTGCTAGTGGTTTGGTACTTCGGGGCCCGAGGGATGAGCAGTTCTTC; CDR3 protein: CASGLVLRGPRDEQFF
clone size: few; V gene: TRBV15; D gene: TRBD1; J gene: TRBJ2-5; CDR3 DNA: TGTGCCACCAGCGGGGACAGCAAGGAGACCCAGTACTTC; CDR3 protein: CATSGDSKETQYF
clone size: many; V gene: TRBV6-4; D gene: TRBD1; J gene: TRBJ1-5; CDR3 DNA: TGTGCCAGCAGTGCGGGACAGGGGATTCAGCCCCAGCATTTT; CDR3 protein: CASSAGQGIQPQHF
clone size: .; V gene: TRBV7-7; D gene: .; J gene: TRBJ2-5; CDR3 DNA: TGTGCCAGCAGCGATGCAGGGTACAGAGAGACCCAGTACTTC; CDR3 protein: CASSDAGYRETQYF
clone size: few; V gene: TRBV20-1; D gene: TRBD2; J gene: TRBJ2-3; CDR3 DNA: TGCAGTGAAGTCGGGGGGGCCTTCACAGATACGCAGTATTTT; CDR3 protein: CSEVGGAFTDTQYF
clone size: .; V gene: TRBV6-5; D gene: TRBD1; J gene: TRBJ1-2; CDR3 DNA: TGTGCCAGCAGCCTTTCCGGGACAGGGGGCGCGAATGGCTACACCTTC; CDR3 protein: CASSLSGTGGANGYTF
clone size: few; V gene: TRBV6-5; D gene: .; J gene: TRBJ2-1; CDR3 DNA: TGTGCCAGCAGACGCCAGACACAAAGCTCCTACAATGAGCAGTTCTTC; CDR3 protein: CASRRQTQSSYNEQFF
clone size: many; V gene: TRBV6-1; D gene: .; J gene: TRBJ2-7; CDR3 DNA: TGTGCCAGCAGTGAACTGGGGGCTAGTCGGTACGAGCAGTACTTC; CDR3 protein: CASSELGASRYEQYF
clone size: many; V gene: TRBV7-2; D gene: .; J gene: TRBJ2-1; CDR3 DNA: TGTGCCAGCAGCTTAGCTTGGGACACAGCCTACAATGAGCAGTTCTTC; CDR3 protein: CASSLAWDTAYNEQFF
clone size: many; V gene: TRBV5-1; D gene: TRBD2; J gene: TRBJ2-1; CDR3 DNA: TGCGCCAGCAGCTCGGGACTAGCGGGGAACAATGAGCAGTTCTTC; CDR3 protein: CASSSGLAGNNEQFF
clone size: many; V gene: TRBV2; D gene: .; J gene: TRBJ1-5; CDR3 DNA: TGTGCCAGCGACAGGACCACGAGTCAGCCCCAGCATTTT; CDR3 protein: CASDRTTSQPQHF
clone size: few; V gene: TRBV12-3/TRBV12-4; D gene: TRBD1; J gene: TRBJ1-1; CDR3 DNA: TGTGCCAGCCGCCAGGGGGGGGCTGGTGAAGCTTTCTTT; CDR3 protein: CASRQGGAGEAFF
clone size: .; V gene: TRBV30; D gene: .; J gene: TRBJ1-1; CDR3 DNA: TGTGCCTGGATGAAGTCTTCGGGGTTGAAGGCTGAAGCTTTCTTT; CDR3 protein: CAWMKSSGLKAEAFF
clone size: many; V gene: TRBV7-6; D gene: TRBD1; J gene: TRBJ2-5; CDR3 DNA: TGTGCCAGCAGCTTAGTCGGGACAGGGGAAGAGACCCAGTACTTC; CDR3 protein: CASSLVGTGEETQYF
clone size: many; V gene: TRBV7-2; D gene: .; J gene: TRBJ2-1; CDR3 DNA: TGTGCCAGCAGCTTGCCGGGACCCCCCCATTACAATGAGCAGTTCTTC; CDR3 protein: CASSLPGPPHYNEQFF
clone size: many; V gene: TRBV7-3; D gene: .; J gene: TRBJ2-1; CDR3 DNA: TGTGCCAGCAGTTACGGCTCCTGGAGCTCCTACAATGAGCAGTTCTTC; CDR3 protein: CASSYGSWSSYNEQFF
clone size: .; V gene: TRBV5-5; D gene: TRBD2; J gene: TRBJ2-2; CDR3 DNA: TGTGCCAGCAGCTTCTGGTGGCGGGGGTCCGGGGAGCTGTTTTTT; CDR3 protein: CASSFWWRGSGELFF
clone size: .; V gene: TRBV5-1; D gene: TRBD2; J gene: TRBJ2-3; CDR3 DNA: TGCGCCAGCAGCCTGGAGCGGGGGGGCCCCTCGGATACGCAGTATTTT; CDR3 protein: CASSLERGGPSDTQYF
clone size: .; V gene: TRBV6-5; D gene: .; J gene: TRBJ2-1; CDR3 DNA: TGTGCCAGCAGTTACGCGGGGGCTGAGCAGTTCTTC; CDR3 protein: CASSYAGAEQFF
clone size: many; V gene: TRBV12-3/TRBV12-4; D gene: .; J gene: TRBJ1-6; CDR3 DNA: TGTGCCAGCAGAGGCAGGAGCTCCTATAATTCACCCCTCCACTTT; CDR3 protein: CASRGRSSYNSPLHF
clone size: many; V gene: TRBV6-6; D gene: .; J gene: TRBJ1-1; CDR3 DNA: TGTGCCAGCAGTTATGACAGTGGGGCTTTCTTT; CDR3 protein: CASSYDSGAFF